The 17 T cell receptor beta chains reported below all come from one sample, sequenced in a study of cytomegalovirus exposure and HLA in healthy donors. Amplification used 60 Vbeta primers and 13 Jbeta primers. Produced via immunoSEQ multiplex PCR; TCRdb's table is partial and in-frame only. The sample includes 100,000 to 150,000 clones, 65% to 80% seen only once; the top ten take around 13%. Sequenced sample: PBMCs. These receptors all come from a woman in her fifties or sixties in good health and CMV-seropositive.

This rearrangement joins TRBV11-3 to TRBJ2-1; 8 positions match TRBD1. The CDR3 contains 17 residues. Trimming at V came to 5 bases and at J to 5 bases, leaving 14 bases not matched to a gene. Germline V CDR1 and CDR2: SGHNT, YENEEA. CDR3 loop: CASSHQATGDPNNEQFF. CDR3 coding DNA: TGTGCCAGCAGCCACCAGGCGACAGGGGACCCCAACAATGAGCAGTTCTTC.

This clone has a handful of counts. The chain couples TRBV7-2 to TRBJ2-7, with D maybe TRBD2 (6 bases). The germline gives CDR1 SGHTA, CDR2 FQGNSA. Trimming took off 1 base at V and 0 bases at J, with 16 bases between the two ends. CDR3 length: 17 amino acids. The CDR3 bases are TGTGCCAGCAGCTTAGTTGTACGCCAGGACTACTCCTACGAGCAGTACTTC. Protein sequence: CASSLVVRQDYSYEQYF.

This sequence joins TRBV5-1 and TRBJ2-3, with a tentative D call TRBD2 (6 bases). CDR1 is SGHRS and CDR2 is YFSETQ in the germline V gene. The CDR3 is 15 residues long. V was cut by 2 bases and J by 4 bases, with 14 bases left in between. CDR3 DNA: TGCGCCAGCAGCTTCGGGACTCAGGTCCCAGATACGCAGTATTTT. It translates to CASSFGTQVPDTQYF.

This sequence joins TRBV7-3 and TRBJ2-7; maybe TRBD2 (6 bases). Germline V CDR1 and CDR2: SGHTA, FQGTGA. Trimming cost V 4 bases and J 6 bases, with 10 bases left between them. This CDR3 is 12 amino acids long. CDR3 nucleotides: TGTGCCAGCAGCTACGGGGGTGGCGAGCAGTACTTC. Protein: CASSYGGGEQYF.

The chain joins TRBV12-5 to TRBJ2-6; tentative D call: TRBD1 (6 bases). CDR3 length equals 16 residues. Germline CDR1 is LGHNT and CDR2 is FRNRAP. Deletions cut 5 bases from V and 3 bases from J, with 14 bases between. DNA of the CDR3: TGTGCTAGTGGTCTGCAAAACAGGGTTGGGGCCAACGTCCTGACTTTC. This translates into CASGLQNRVGANVLTF. The variable domain in full, completed from reference TRBV12-5 and TRBJ2-6, reads DARVTQTPRHKVTEMGQEVTMRCQPILGHNTVFWYRQTMMQGLELLAYFRNRAPLDDSGMPKDRFSAEMPDATLATLKIQPSEPRDSAVYFCASGLQNRVGANVLTFGAGSRLTVL.

The chain couples TRBV4-1 to TRBJ2-7; TRBD1 aligns across 8 bases. CDR3 length equals 15 residues. The V and J ends lost 4 bases and 0 bases, in that order; junction bases with no gene match: 5. Germline-derived CDR1 and CDR2 are MGHRA and YSYEKL. The CDR3 DNA reads TGCGCCAGCAGCCCAGGGACAGGTGCCTCCTACGAGCAGTACTTC. Translated: CASSPGTGASYEQYF.

The chain carries TRBV30 and TRBJ2-5; 11 bases are shared with TRBD2. This CDR3 has 13 amino acids. Germline V gene lookup returns CDR1 GTSNPN and CDR2 SVGIG (reference sequence). V shed 4 bases and J 3 bases; nucleotides not matched to a gene: 1. The CDR3 loop is CAWTSGGKETQYF. The CDR3, as DNA: TGTGCCTGGACTAGCGGGGGGAAAGAGACCCAGTACTTC.

The chain uses TRBV30 and TRBJ1-5; 10 bases map to TRBD1. J was trimmed by 7 bases and V by 1 base; bases with no gene match: 7. This CDR3 region has 15 residues. In germline, CDR1 is GTSNPN, CDR2 SVGIG (reference sequence). The DNA of the CDR3 is TGTGCCTGGAGTGAAAGACAGGGGGCTTGGCAGCCCCAGCATTTT. Encoded protein: CAWSERQGAWQPQHF.

The chain joins TRBV5-8 to TRBJ2-1, with 9 positions matching TRBD2. This CDR3 has 15 amino acids. Germline-derived CDR1 and CDR2 are SGHTS and YDEGEE. Trimming at V came to 3 bases and at J to 4 bases, leaving 5 bases not matched to a gene. CDR3 nucleotide sequence: TGTGCCAGCAGCTCGACGGGACTAGCTTACAATGAGCAGTTCTTC. Its translation: CASSSTGLAYNEQFF.

V gene TRBV30 combines with J gene TRBJ1-6; TRBD1 might be the D (6 bases). CDR1 is GTSNPN, CDR2 SVGIG, per germline (reference sequence). V lost 5 bases to trimming and J lost 5 bases, with 19 bases between them. The CDR3 sequence is 16 residues long. CDR3 DNA sequence: TGTGCCTGGGCAGAGATGAACAGGGATAATAATTCACCCCTCCACTTT. This gives the protein CAWAEMNRDNNSPLHF.

The V call is TRBV28, the J call TRBJ1-5; D perhaps matches TRBD1 (5 bases). This CDR3 has 16 amino acids. With 4 bases removed from V and 0 bases from J, the gap between germline ends came to 13 bases. Looked up from germline, CDR1 is MDHEN and CDR2 is SYDVKM. The DNA of the CDR3 is TGTGCCAGCAGTTCCCCCAGGGTGTATAGCAATCAGCCCCAGCATTTT. Translating it yields CASSSPRVYSNQPQHF. The complete variable domain, with remaining parts taken from reference TRBV28 and TRBJ1-5, reads DVKVTQSSRYLVKRTGEKVFLECVQDMDHENMFWYRQDPGLGLRLIYFSYDVKMKEKGDIPEGYSVSREKKERFSLILESASTNQTSMYLCASSSPRVYSNQPQHFGDGTRLSIL.

CDR3 region: CASSEGLPGNEQFF. Here the CDR3 DNA reads TGTGCCAGCAGTGAGGGATTACCGGGGAATGAGCAGTTCTTC. The gene calls are TRBV2 and TRBJ2-1; tentative D call: TRBD2 (5 bases). V lost 3 bases, J lost 7 bases, and 13 bases lay in between. The CDR3 has 14 amino acids. CDR1 SNHLY and CDR2 FYNNEI come from the germline V gene.

DNA for the CDR3: TGCGCCAGCAGCTTGGTCGGGGCGGGATCCAGCCAAGAGACCCAGTACTTC. The encoded protein is CASSLVGAGSSQETQYF. The gene calls are TRBV5-1 and TRBJ2-5, with a weak D call TRBD2 (6 bases). CDR3 length: 17 residues. Trimming removed 0 bases at V and 1 base at J, with 16 bases between. Looked up from germline, CDR1 is SGHRS and CDR2 is YFSETQ.

The V and J genes are TRBV19 and TRBJ2-7; maybe TRBD2 (5 bases). The CDR3 length is 12 residues. V was trimmed by 6 bases and J by 3 bases, leaving 9 bases between them. Germline lookup yields CDR1 LNHDA and CDR2 SQIVND (reference sequence). The CDR3 here is CASSEGSYEQYF. The CDR3 coding sequence is TGTGCCAGTAGCGAGGGAAGCTACGAGCAGTACTTC.

The CDR3 sequence: CAWSVGTVNQPQHF. CDR3 coding DNA: TGTGCCTGGAGTGTTGGGACAGTCAATCAGCCCCAGCATTTT. This chain links TRBV30 with TRBJ1-5, with 7 positions matching TRBD1. CDR1 is GTSNPN and CDR2 is SVGIG in the germline V gene (reference sequence). The CDR3 has 14 amino acids. V shed 0 bases, J shed 3 bases, and the junction held 2 bases outside the gene matches.

This clone showed up just once. The V and J genes are TRBV7-3 and TRBJ1-1; possible D gene TRBD1, 5 bases. Germline V gene data show CDR1 as SGHTA and CDR2 as FQGTGA. Trimming shortened V by 6 bases and J by 1 base, and 9 bases separated the two germline ends. CDR3 length equals 13 residues. The CDR3 loop reads CASSFTGNTEAFF. DNA for the CDR3: TGTGCCAGCAGTTTTACAGGGAACACTGAAGCTTTCTTT.

The table lists this clone with a count of one. The chain links TRBV21-1 to TRBJ2-7; TRBD1 was called by the table and not checked on the DNA. TRBV21-1 is an annotated pseudogene. The CDR3 is 17 amino acids. The DNA of the CDR3 is TGTGCCAGCAGCTCAAAATCGTGGCAGGGGAATACCTACGAGCAGTACTTC. Its protein product is CASSSKSWQGNTYEQYF.